The clone carrying this T cell receptor beta chain has only one observation. Its antigen is still unknown. This entry comes from a study of cytomegalovirus exposure and HLA in healthy donors. The PCR ran on 60 Vbeta and 13 Jbeta primers. Repertoires were generated with immunoSEQ multiplex PCR, while TCRdb's copy carries only in-frame clones and drops some. The sample includes about 150,000 clones, 70% to 80% of them seen just once. Study-wide results and caveats: In a later analysis, TCR beta V- and J-gene trimming was associated with a missense DCLRE1C variant. The authors listed 180 or so TCR beta chains as cytomegalovirus-associated.

Germline V lookup: CDR1 SGHVS, CDR2 FQNEAQ. This CDR3 comprises 16 residues. V lost 5 bases and J lost 4, with 15 bases in between. This sequence was found in a human donor in good health. V is TRBV7-8 and J is TRBJ1-6; D is possibly TRBD1 (5 bases). The sequencing sample was made of PBMCs. This chain's CDR3 is CASSHGAQGYNSPLHF. In nucleotides, the CDR3 is TGTGCCAGCAGCCATGGGGCTCAGGGTTATAATTCACCCCTCCACTTT.